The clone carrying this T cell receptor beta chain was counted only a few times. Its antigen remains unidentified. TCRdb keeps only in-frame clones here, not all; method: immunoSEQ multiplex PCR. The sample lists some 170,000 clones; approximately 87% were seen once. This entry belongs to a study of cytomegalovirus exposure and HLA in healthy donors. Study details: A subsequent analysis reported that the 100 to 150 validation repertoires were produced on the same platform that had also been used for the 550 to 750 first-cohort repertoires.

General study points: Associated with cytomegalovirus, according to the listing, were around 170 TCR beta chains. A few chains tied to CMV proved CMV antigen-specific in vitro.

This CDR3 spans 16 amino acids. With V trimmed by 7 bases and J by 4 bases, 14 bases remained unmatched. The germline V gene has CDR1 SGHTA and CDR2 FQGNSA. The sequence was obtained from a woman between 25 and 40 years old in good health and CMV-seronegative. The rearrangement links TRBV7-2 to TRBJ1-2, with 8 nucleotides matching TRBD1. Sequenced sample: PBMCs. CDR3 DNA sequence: TGTGCCAGCACGTTTCGGCCAGGGGGCGTAGGCTATGGCTACACCTTC. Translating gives CASTFRPGGVGYGYTF.